This T cell receptor (beta chain) stems from a study of vaccination and CD4 T cells after COVID-19. Whole-study context: The BNT162b2 or mRNA-1273 vaccine was given to participants in two doses.

Germline CDR1 LNHDA, CDR2 SQIVND (reference sequence). The CDR3 spans 15 residues. The ends were cut back, 0 bases at V and 10 bases at J, with 13 bases in the middle. Turning to this clonotype: The target antigen is unknown.

The treatment is: roughly ten-day PBMC culture with coronavirus spike peptide pools or control peptides (ViraFEST assay). PBMC cultures, at approximately 2 million cells per well, received 9.5 to 10 IU/ml IL-2 and roughly 9.6 ug/ml peptide pools. Scientists separated out CD4+ T cells through negative selection following 10 days in culture. An Oncomine TCR Beta short-read assay was used to sequence the DNA from cultured CD4+ T cells. The authors extracted genomic DNA from cultured CD4+ T cells. TCRdb analysed the PCR reads with MiXCR anew, one entry per CDR3 protein. The sample yields 6,500 to 10,000 distinct CDR3 sequences, about 61% seen once.

The chain links TRBV19 to TRBJ1-6, with D unclear. The clonotype comes from a human donor who had recovered from COVID-19. The sample comprised CD4+ T cells from blood, cultured in vitro. DNA for the CDR3: TGTGCCAGTAGTATAGAAAGAGGGTATCGGTCACCCCTCCACTTT. Protein: CASSIERGYRSPLHF.